What follows are 11 T cell receptor beta chains derived from one specimen sequenced in a study of cytomegalovirus exposure and HLA in healthy donors. The PCR ran on 60 Vbeta and 13 Jbeta primers. The assay was immunoSEQ multiplex PCR, and TCRdb's table has in-frame clones only and misses some. This sample has 150,000 to 200,000 clones, with approximately 80% found just once. Sequenced input: PBMCs. All receptors come from a man younger than 35 in good health and CMV-seropositive.

This chain joins TRBV6-5 and TRBJ2-7, with D possibly being TRBD2 (5 bases). The CDR3 is 15 amino acids. Trimming pared 5 bases from V and 2 bases from J, leaving 16 bases between. Germline CDR1 MNHEY, CDR2 SVGAGI. The CDR3 coding sequence is TGTGCCAGCAGTCCCGGGCTGAGGGTAACCTACGAGCAGTACTTC. Its translation: CASSPGLRVTYEQYF.

J is TRBJ2-3 and V is TRBV4-2; tentative D call: TRBD1 (5 bases). V shed 0 bases and J shed 2 bases, with 21 bases lying between them. This CDR3 has 19 residues. Germline V gene sequence: CDR1 LGHNA, CDR2 YNFKEQ. The CDR3 sequence is CASSQDLEAGKTNTDTQYF. DNA for the CDR3: TGTGCCAGCAGCCAAGATCTCGAGGCAGGGAAGACAAACACAGATACGCAGTATTTT.

This chain joins TRBV9 and TRBJ1-1; D not resolved. The CDR3 is 13 amino acids. The V end was cut by 2 bases, the J end by 2 bases, with 7 bases between. The germline V gene encodes CDR1 SGDLS and CDR2 YYNGEE. CDR3 protein: CASSVQANTEAFF. CDR3 nucleotides: TGTGCCAGCAGCGTCCAGGCCAACACTGAAGCTTTCTTT.

Comments on this clone: Relative to the germline gene, one junction end is altered; a read error may explain this. The gene calls are TRBV7-9 and TRBJ2-7; maybe TRBD2 (5 bases). From germline, CDR1 is SEHNR and CDR2 FQNEAQ (reference sequence). The CDR3 consists of 13 residues. DNA of the CDR3: TGTTCCAGCAGCTCAAGACGGGACTACGAGCAGTACTTC. Translating gives CSSSSRRDYEQYF.

The V gene is TRBV30, the J gene TRBJ1-2; D is unclear. This CDR3 has 15 amino acids. Trimming cost V 2 bases and J 7 bases, with 20 bases left between them. Germline CDR1 GTSNPN, CDR2 SVGIG (reference sequence). Here the CDR3 reads CAWSTIPAGIGGYTF. The CDR3 nucleotides are TGTGCCTGGAGTACTATCCCCGCCGGGATTGGTGGCTACACCTTC. Supplemented by reference TRBV30 and TRBJ1-2, the full variable domain reads SQTIHQWPATLVQPVGSPLSLECTVEGTSNPNLYWYRQAAGRGLQLLFYSVGIGQISSEVPQNLSASRPQDRQFILSSKKLLLSDSGFYLCAWSTIPAGIGGYTFGSGTRLTVV.

The rearrangement joins TRBV7-2 to TRBJ1-1; D perhaps matches TRBD1 (5 bases). Trimming removed 5 bases from V and 1 base from J, with 11 bases in between. From germline, CDR1 is SGHTA and CDR2 FQGNSA. The CDR3 consists of 14 residues. CDR3 sequence: CASSKKTGNTEAFF. CDR3 coding DNA: TGTGCCAGCAGCAAAAAAACAGGGAACACTGAAGCTTTCTTT.

This clone was seen just once. The chain employs TRBV5-1 and TRBJ2-2; maybe TRBD2 (5 bases). Trimming removed 6 bases from V and 3 bases from J, with 18 bases in between. CDR1 SGHRS and CDR2 YFSETQ come from the germline V gene. This CDR3 is 16 amino acids long. This CDR3 is CASTSLSGSDTGELFF. For the CDR3, the DNA is TGCGCCAGCACCTCTTTGAGTGGGAGTGACACCGGGGAGCTGTTTTTT.

J is TRBJ2-4 and V is TRBV27, with 8 nucleotides matching TRBD1. The CDR3 extends over 18 amino acids. The germline gives CDR1 MNHEY, CDR2 SMNVEV (reference sequence). J was trimmed by 0 bases and V by 5 bases; bases with no gene match: 12. CDR3 protein: CASSTPTGDFGAKNIQYF. DNA of the CDR3: TGTGCCAGCAGTACTCCGACAGGGGACTTTGGAGCCAAAAACATTCAGTACTTC.

DNA of the CDR3: TGTGCCAGCTGCGGCGGTTTCACAGATACGCAGTATTTT. It encodes CASCGGFTDTQYF. The genes are TRBV6-5 and TRBJ2-3; D is unclear. The CDR3 is 13 amino acids. The V gene's germline CDR1 is MNHEY and CDR2 SVGAGI. V was trimmed by 8 bases and J by 2 bases, leaving 11 bases between them.

This clone was seen more than once but under ten times. The rearrangement links TRBV11-2 to TRBJ2-1; 7 nucleotides agree with TRBD2. Germline V gene data show CDR1 as SGHAT and CDR2 as FQNNGV. V lost 5 bases, J lost 7 bases, and 2 bases stayed unmatched. This CDR3 region has 12 residues. The CDR3 DNA sequence: TGTGCCAGCAGCCCGGGGGGAAATGAGCAGTTCTTC. Protein: CASSPGGNEQFF.

The count of this clone is one. The chain joins TRBV19 to TRBJ1-1; maybe TRBD1 (5 bases). The germline gives CDR1 LNHDA, CDR2 SQIVND (reference sequence). This CDR3 is built from 13 residues. Trimming pared 3 bases from V and 5 bases from J, leaving 10 bases between. In nucleotides, the CDR3 is TGTGCCAGTAGTATTGGAGGGGATACTGAAGCTTTCTTT. It specifies CASSIGGDTEAFF.